The clone carrying this T cell receptor (beta chain) occurred a few times. No antigen is known for it. The data derive from a study of cytomegalovirus exposure and HLA in healthy donors. Using immunoSEQ multiplex PCR, the repertoire was profiled, and TCRdb retains in-frame clones only, with some absent. This sample has 300,000 to 400,000 clones, with 70% to 90% found just once. General observations from the study: As confirmed in vitro, three CMV-associated chains were specific for CMV antigens. The tendency of first-cohort TCR clusters to co-occur in the 100 to 150 validation repertoires was identified by a subsequent analysis. It was reported that the classifier diagnosed cytomegalovirus status with high specificity and sensitivity in both the original and validation cohorts.

V shed 5 bases and J 2 bases; nucleotides not matched to a gene: 9. Germline CDR1 is KGHSH and CDR2 is LQKENI. The CDR3 runs 15 residues. The chain recombines TRBV18 with TRBJ2-7; 7 nucleotides align to TRBD1. This clonotype was obtained from a man in his thirties or forties in good health and CMV-seronegative. The source material was PBMCs. The CDR3 DNA follows: TGTGCCAGCTCAGACAGAGCGACAGGGACCTACGAGCAGTACTTC. Its protein product is CASSDRATGTYEQYF.